This T cell receptor beta chain was profiled in a study of T cells after yellow fever vaccination. Looked up from germline, CDR1 is DFQATT and CDR2 is SNEGSKA (reference sequence). Trimming took 5 bases from V and 2 from J; bases not matched to a gene: 10. This CDR3 has 15 residues. MiXCR, applied by TCRdb to the 5' RACE reads, yields one record per CDR3 protein. The sample gives 550,000 to 750,000 distinct CDR3 sequences, roughly 14% of which show up once; more than 12% is in the top ten. In this sample, this clonotype turned up a few times. The gene calls are TRBV20-1 and TRBJ2-7; 9 nucleotides align to TRBD1. The TCR was taken from a man younger than 40 who received the YFV17D yellow fever vaccine. Here the sequenced sample was PBMCs, taken on the day of the yellow fever booster vaccination. CDR3: CSAPKRTGDTYEQYF. As DNA, the CDR3 is TGCAGTGCTCCCAAACGGACAGGGGACACCTACGAGCAGTACTTC.